The T cell receptor beta chain under discussion was sequenced for a study of T-cell memory formation after mild COVID-19. This clonotype was counted a few times. The antigen is not known. 5'RACE primed from the constant segment yielded TCR alpha and TCR beta cDNA libraries bearing sample barcodes and UMIs. One entry per CDR3 protein results from TCRdb running MiXCR on the 5' RACE reads. The repertoire holds some 440,000 distinct CDR3 sequences, with more than 20% as singletons. Study-wide points: There was no confirmation that second-wave clones peaking on day 37 were SARS-CoV-2 specific. Later expanders leaned CD4+, whereas day 15 to 85 contracting clones were balanced CD4/CD8. Memory sampled before infection contained some responding clones, suggesting cross-reactive memory joined.

Germline V gene lookup returns CDR1 MNHEY and CDR2 SVGAGI. The CDR3 totals 18 residues. Trimming at V came to 0 bases and at J to 4 bases, leaving 11 bases not matched to a gene. This chain connects TRBV6-5 to TRBJ2-3, with 9 bases lining up with TRBD2. The receptor's source is an adult woman who had mild COVID-19 (a few samples of this study predate the infection). Cell type and time point are not known. Sequencing was carried out using PBMCs or a T cell subset sorted from them (not recorded which). The CDR3 DNA reads as TGTGCCAGCAGTTACTCGTACTCGACTAGCGGCTCCCCAGATACGCAGTATTTT. The encoded protein is CASSYSYSTSGSPDTQYF.